The 29 T cell receptor beta chains below were found in one sample sequenced in a study of regulatory T cells in long-lasting Graves disease. The TCR beta library used iRepertoire HTBI primers with Arm-PCR amplification of CDR3. Each CDR3 protein is one row after TCRdb ran MiXCR on the multiplex PCR reads. The table has 350,000 to 500,000 distinct CDR3 sequences, 21% seen once. Time point meaning: persistent/refractory GD, antithyroid drugs over 5 years with positive TRAb. Scientists built the TCR library using RNA that was extracted from PBMCs. The starting material was peripheral blood mononuclear cells (PBMCs), obtained when the disease was refractory, from a patient treated with antithyroid drugs. The receptors were sampled from a female donor with Graves disease.

This clonotype was counted many times. V usage is TRBV2 and J usage is TRBJ2-7; no clear D. CDR1 and CDR2 from the germline V gene are SNHLY and FYNNEI. Trimming took 6 bases from V and 9 from J, leaving 12 bases between them. The CDR3 spans 11 residues. The chain's CDR3 is CASRGGVVQYF. CDR3 coding DNA: TGTGCCAGCAGGGGCGGAGTTGTGCAGTACTTC.

This clonotype showed up many times. V is TRBV28 and J is TRBJ1-1; D is unresolved. Trimming shortened V by 2 bases and J by 6 bases, and 10 bases separated the two germline ends. Germline V CDR1 and CDR2: MDHEN, SYDVKM. The CDR3 is 13 residues long. CDR3 DNA sequence: TGTGCCAGCAGTTTAGGGTTTCTACCTGAAGCTTTCTTT. As protein: CASSLGFLPEAFF.

In DNA, the CDR3 is TGTGCCAGCAGTTGGGGCGGGAGGAGTAGAGATACGCAGTATTTT. It encodes CASSWGGRSRDTQYF. The chain recombines TRBV27 with TRBJ2-3; 8 nucleotides match TRBD2. Germline-derived CDR1 and CDR2 are MNHEY and SMNVEV (reference sequence). The J segment lost 5 bases and the V segment lost 4 bases, leaving 8 bases of the junction unmatched. This CDR3 is 15 amino acids long.

This clonotype has a count of ten or more. The rearrangement joins TRBV5-1 to TRBJ1-2; tentatively, D is TRBD1 (5 bases). This CDR3 region has 14 residues. Germline V gene lookup returns CDR1 SGHRS and CDR2 YFSETQ. Deletions cut 0 bases from V and 4 bases from J, with 10 bases between. Here the CDR3 DNA reads TGCGCCAGCAGCTTGGGGACATTGGGCTATGGCTACACCTTC. Protein sequence: CASSLGTLGYGYTF.

The chain couples TRBV20-1 to TRBJ2-7, with D perhaps TRBD1 (5 bases). Germline V gives CDR1 DFQATT, CDR2 SNEGSKA (reference sequence). The ends were cut back, 1 base at V and 1 base at J, with 11 bases in the middle. This CDR3 is built from 14 residues. The CDR3 loop reads CSARGVQGSYEQYF. The CDR3 region has the DNA TGCAGTGCTAGAGGGGTCCAGGGTTCCTACGAGCAGTACTTC.

A few counts support this clonotype. This chain links TRBV6-5 with TRBJ1-2; D not resolved. This CDR3 is 12 amino acids long. Germline assignment: CDR1 MNHEY and CDR2 SVGAGI. The V end lost 2 bases, the J end lost 5 bases, and 6 bases lay between the germline ends. The CDR3 nucleotides read TGTGCCAGCAGTTACGCGTCTTATGGCTACACCTTC. This sequence encodes CASSYASYGYTF.

The sample holds many counts of this clonotype. The chain recombines TRBV7-2 with TRBJ2-5, with 10 bases fitting TRBD2. The ends lost 2 bases at V and 5 bases at J; junction bases unmatched: 5. Germline values: CDR1 SGHTA, CDR2 FQGNSA. This CDR3 is 15 amino acids long. The CDR3 loop reads CASSLNGLAAETQYF. CDR3 DNA sequence: TGTGCCAGCAGCTTAAACGGACTAGCGGCGGAGACCCAGTACTTC.

In nucleotides, the CDR3 is TGTGCCAGCAGTAGGACAGGGGGGGTGGAAAAACTGTTTTTT. Encoded protein: CASSRTGGVEKLFF. V usage is TRBV27 and J usage is TRBJ1-4, with 10 bases aligning to TRBD1. J lost 8 bases, V lost 5 bases, and 5 bases had no gene match. Germline-derived CDR1 and CDR2 are MNHEY and SMNVEV (reference sequence). The CDR3 contains 14 residues.

This clonotype has more than one count but fewer than ten. The chain employs TRBV5-1 and TRBJ2-2, with 7 bases fitting TRBD2. V lost 1 base and J lost 2; bases outside the gene matches: 5. The CDR3 length is 16 residues. The V gene's germline CDR1 is SGHRS and CDR2 YFSETQ. The DNA for the CDR3 is TGCGCCAGCAGCTTGTTTGCGGGAGATAACACCGGGGAGCTGTTTTTT. Translation: CASSLFAGDNTGELFF.

The genes are TRBV19 and TRBJ2-5; D gene unclear. This CDR3 contains 12 residues. V dropped 3 bases and J dropped 5 bases, with 7 bases sitting between them. Germline V gives CDR1 LNHDA, CDR2 SQIVND (reference sequence). For the CDR3, the DNA is TGTGCCAGTAGTATGGTACAGGAGACCCAGTACTTC. Translating gives CASSMVQETQYF.

In this sample, this clonotype turned up a few times. This chain connects TRBV4-2 to TRBJ2-5, with 8 bases lining up with TRBD1. Germline CDR1 is LGHNA and CDR2 is YNFKEQ. The length of the CDR3 is 14 residues. V shed 1 base, J shed 10 bases, and the junction held 8 bases outside the gene matches. CDR3 sequence: CASSQGGTGGNQYF. The CDR3 coding sequence is TGTGCCAGCAGCCAAGGCGGAACAGGGGGGAACCAGTACTTC.

This clonotype was seen a handful of times. V gene TRBV15 combines with J gene TRBJ2-5, with D possibly matching TRBD1 (6 bases). The CDR3 consists of 15 residues. Germline-derived CDR1 and CDR2 are LNHNV and YYDKDF (reference sequence). Deletions cut 2 bases from V and 5 bases from J, with 15 bases between. CDR3 residues: CATSRMINRVETQYF. The CDR3 nucleotides are TGTGCCACCAGCAGAATGATTAACAGGGTGGAGACCCAGTACTTC. The full variable domain, rest sourced from reference TRBV15 and TRBJ2-5, is DAMVIQNPRYQVTQFGKPVTLSCSQTLNHNVMYWYQQKSSQAPKLLFHYYDKDFNNEADTPDNFQSRRPNTSFCFLDIRSPGLGDTAMYLCATSRMINRVETQYFGPGTRLLVL.

There are many counts of this clonotype. This chain links TRBV2 with TRBJ1-2, with D maybe TRBD1 (6 bases). The CDR3 has 13 residues. V was trimmed by 6 bases and J by 6 bases, leaving 14 bases between them. Germline CDR1 SNHLY, CDR2 FYNNEI. CDR3 sequence reads: CASRAEGGNGYTF. CDR3 sequence (DNA): TGTGCCAGCAGGGCGGAGGGGGGGAATGGCTACACCTTC.

This clonotype came up a few times. The chain has TRBV7-8 and TRBJ1-2, with 11 bases that match TRBD1. Germline trimming cut 5 bases from V and 3 bases from J; bases unmatched to any gene: 5. Germline V gene sequence: CDR1 SGHVS, CDR2 FQNEAQ. The CDR3 totals 15 residues. The CDR3 loop reads CASSHGQGADYGYTF. CDR3 nucleotide sequence: TGTGCCAGCAGCCACGGACAGGGGGCTGACTATGGCTACACCTTC. Full variable domain (missing parts from reference TRBV7-8 and TRBJ1-2): GAGVSQSPRYKVAKRGQDVALRCDPISGHVSLFWYQQALGQGPEFLTYFQNEAQLDKSGLPSDRFFAERPEGSVSTLKIQRTQQEDSAVYLCASSHGQGADYGYTFGSGTRLTVV.

On this clonotype itself: A far larger clone is only one base removed, so a read error is likely. V usage is TRBV6-4 and J usage is TRBJ1-1; D call uncertain. The CDR3 length is 13 residues. Germline lookup yields CDR1 MRHNA and CDR2 SNTAGT. Between the trimmed V and J ends, which lost 2 bases and 1 base, there was a span of 5 bases. The CDR3 reads CASSDGQNTEAFF. The CDR3 coding sequence is TGTGCCAGCAGTGACGGGCAGAACACTGAAGCTTTCTTT.

This clonotype appeared a few times. V gene TRBV20-1 combines with J gene TRBJ2-7, with TRBD1 matching over 8 bases. V trimming: 3 bases; J trimming: 3 bases; junction bases outside the gene matches: 4. This CDR3 contains 13 residues. Germline-derived CDR1 and CDR2 are DFQATT and SNEGSKA (reference sequence). CDR3 coding DNA: TGCAGTGCTAGGAAGACAGGGGACTACGAGCAGTACTTC. Protein product: CSARKTGDYEQYF.

The V gene is TRBV3-1, the J gene TRBJ2-7; 8 bases match TRBD2. Germline loops: CDR1 LGHDT, CDR2 YNNKEL (reference sequence). V lost 4 bases and J lost 2; bases outside the gene matches: 13. The CDR3 contains 17 residues. This chain's CDR3 is CASSPGLQREFTYEQYF. DNA of the CDR3: TGTGCCAGCAGCCCTGGGTTGCAGCGGGAGTTTACCTACGAGCAGTACTTC.

This clonotype has a count of ten or more. The chain joins TRBV20-1 to TRBJ2-7; 7 bases align to TRBD2. Per germline, CDR1 DFQATT and CDR2 SNEGSKA (reference sequence). V lost 7 bases to trimming and J lost 2 bases; unmatched junction nucleotides: 8. This CDR3 region has 13 residues. The DNA for the CDR3 is TGCAGTGGCCGCGAGCGGGAACCCTACGAGCAGTACTTC. As protein: CSGREREPYEQYF.

This chain connects TRBV7-8 to TRBJ2-3; D is uncertain. This CDR3 comprises 15 residues. The V and J ends lost 0 bases and 0 bases respectively, with 7 bases between them. Germline lookup yields CDR1 SGHVS and CDR2 FQNEAQ. The CDR3 loop reads CASSLADPSTDTQYF. CDR3 bases: TGTGCCAGCAGCTTAGCGGACCCAAGCACAGATACGCAGTATTTT.

The sample holds many counts of this clonotype. This rearrangement joins TRBV24-1 to TRBJ1-2, with D perhaps matching TRBD1 (6 bases). The CDR3 has 16 amino acids. Per germline, CDR1 KGHDR and CDR2 SFDVKD. V was shortened by 4 bases and J by 8 bases, with 22 bases between the two germline ends. The CDR3 is CATSEGGHSGRGGYTF. The CDR3 region has the DNA TGTGCCACCAGTGAGGGGGGACACTCAGGACGAGGCGGCTACACCTTC.

The chain uses TRBV15 and TRBJ2-6; no reliable D call. Trimming removed 0 bases at V and 5 bases at J, with 17 bases between. The germline V gene encodes CDR1 LNHNV and CDR2 YYDKDF (reference sequence). The CDR3 spans 18 residues. CDR3 nucleotide sequence: TGTGCCACCAGCAGAGATTATCGGACCGCCCTTAGGGCCAACGTCCTGACTTTC. This encodes CATSRDYRTALRANVLTF.

This clonotype has only a few counts. Possible read error: a much larger clone is one base away. This sequence joins TRBV27 and TRBJ1-1; tentative D call: TRBD1 (6 bases). From germline, CDR1 is MNHEY and CDR2 SMNVEV (reference sequence). This CDR3 is 12 amino acids long. CDR3 nucleotide sequence: TGTGCCAGCAGTCCGCAGGGGCGAGAAGCTCTCTTT. Protein product: CASSPQGREALF.

This clonotype was detected only once. A read error may explain this, as a much larger clone is one base away. This chain uses TRBV27 with TRBJ1-4, with D uncertain. Germline CDR1 reads MNHEY; CDR2 reads SMNVEV (reference sequence). This CDR3 region has 15 residues. The CDR3 reads CASSLTSTTNGKLFF. CDR3 coding DNA: TGTGCCAGCAGTTTAACTTCGACAACTAATGGAAAACTGTTTTTT. Full variable domain (rest looked up from reference TRBV27 and TRBJ1-4): EAQVTQNPRYLITVTGKKLTVTCSQNMNHEYMSWYRQDPGLGLRQIYYSMNVEVTDKGDVPEGYKVSRKEKRNFPLILESPSPNQTSLYFCASSLTSTTNGKLFFGSGTQLSVL.

The chain has TRBV28 and TRBJ2-7, with D perhaps TRBD1 (5 bases). With 8 bases removed from V and 3 bases from J, the gap between germline ends came to 23 bases. The germline V gene has CDR1 MDHEN and CDR2 SYDVKM. The CDR3 spans 16 residues. CDR3 sequence reads: CASFPWGSYSHYEQYF. CDR3 bases: TGTGCCAGCTTCCCCTGGGGCTCATACTCTCACTACGAGCAGTACTTC.

This clonotype was recorded at least ten times. The rearrangement links TRBV7-3 to TRBJ2-5; 13 bases fit TRBD2. Unmatched junction bases numbered 2, after V lost 5 bases and J lost 5 bases. Germline V CDR1 and CDR2: SGHTA, FQGTGA. The CDR3 totals 14 residues. DNA for the CDR3: TGTGCCAGCAGCCAGACTAGCGGGGGGGAGACCCAGTACTTC. Translated, it gives CASSQTSGGETQYF.

This clonotype was counted at least ten times. The chain is built from TRBV28 and TRBJ2-7; TRBD2 matches 7 bases. From germline, CDR1 is MDHEN and CDR2 SYDVKM. This CDR3 is 14 amino acids long. J gave up 3 bases and V 6 bases, and 8 bases lay outside the gene matches. DNA of the CDR3: TGTGCCAGCAGGGGAGGGGAGGGGCTCTACGAGCAGTACTTC. It translates to CASRGGEGLYEQYF. Full variable domain (remainder filled in from reference TRBV28 and TRBJ2-7): DVKVTQSSRYLVKRTGEKVFLECVQDMDHENMFWYRQDPGLGLRLIYFSYDVKMKEKGDIPEGYSVSREKKERFSLILESASTNQTSMYLCASRGGEGLYEQYFGPGTRLTVT.

As regards this clonotype: A read error is possible here, since a much larger clone lies one base away. The V and J genes are TRBV6-2 or TRBV6-3 and TRBJ2-7, with D possibly called TRBD1 or TRBD2 (5 bases each). This CDR3 is built from 15 residues. The V gene's germline CDR1 is MNHEY and CDR2 SVGEGT. Trimming cost V 5 bases and J 2 bases, with 16 bases left between them. CDR3 amino acids: CASSPYRDDTYEQYF. The CDR3 DNA is TGTGCCAGCAGTCCCTACCGGGACGACACCTACGAGCAGTACTTC.

This clonotype was seen at least ten times. The CDR3 DNA sequence: TGCAGCGTCTCGGGACAGACACAAGAGACCCAGTACTTC. Amino acid sequence: CSVSGQTQETQYF. This chain links TRBV29-1 with TRBJ2-5, with 7 nucleotides matching TRBD1. CDR3 length: 13 amino acids. The ends lost 6 bases at V and 2 bases at J; junction bases unmatched: 6. Germline CDR1 is SQVTM and CDR2 is ANQGSEA.

Comment on this clonotype: This may stem from a read error, because a much larger clone lies one nucleotide away. The chain uses TRBV12-3 or TRBV12-4 and TRBJ1-4, with D possibly matching TRBD1 (6 bases). The CDR3 is made up of 15 amino acids. This CDR3 reads CASRPWDKPNEELFF. CDR3 bases: TGTGCCAGCAGACCTTGGGACAAGCCTAATGAAGAACTGTTTTTT.